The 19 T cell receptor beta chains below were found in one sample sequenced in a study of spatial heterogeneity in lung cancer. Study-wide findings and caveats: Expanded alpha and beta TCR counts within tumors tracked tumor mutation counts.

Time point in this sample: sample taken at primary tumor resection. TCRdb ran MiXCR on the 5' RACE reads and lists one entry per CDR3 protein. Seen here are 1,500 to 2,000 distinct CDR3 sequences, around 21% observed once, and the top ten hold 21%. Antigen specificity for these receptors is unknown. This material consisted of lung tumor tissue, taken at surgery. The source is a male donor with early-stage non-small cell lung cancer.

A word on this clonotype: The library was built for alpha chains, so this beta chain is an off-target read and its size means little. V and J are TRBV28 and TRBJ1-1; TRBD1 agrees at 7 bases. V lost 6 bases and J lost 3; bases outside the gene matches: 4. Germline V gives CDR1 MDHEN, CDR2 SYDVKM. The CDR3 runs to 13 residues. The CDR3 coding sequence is TGTGCCAGCAGACTGGGACAGTACACTGAAGCTTTCTTT. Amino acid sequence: CASRLGQYTEAFF.

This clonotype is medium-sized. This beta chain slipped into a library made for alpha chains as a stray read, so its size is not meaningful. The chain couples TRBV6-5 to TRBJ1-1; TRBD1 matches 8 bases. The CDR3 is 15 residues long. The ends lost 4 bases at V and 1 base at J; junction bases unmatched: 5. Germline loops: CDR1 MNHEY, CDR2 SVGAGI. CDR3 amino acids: CASSWDRLSNTEAFF. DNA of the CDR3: TGTGCCAGCAGTTGGGACAGGCTCTCGAACACTGAAGCTTTCTTT.

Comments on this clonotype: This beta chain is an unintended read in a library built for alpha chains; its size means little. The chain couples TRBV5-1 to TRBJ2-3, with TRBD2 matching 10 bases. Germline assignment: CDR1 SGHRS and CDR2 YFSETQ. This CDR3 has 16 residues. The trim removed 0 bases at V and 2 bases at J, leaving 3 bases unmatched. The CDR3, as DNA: TGCGCCAGCAGCTTGGCTCTAGCGGGAGACACAGATACGCAGTATTTT. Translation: CASSLALAGDTDTQYF.

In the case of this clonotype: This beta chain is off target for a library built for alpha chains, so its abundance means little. The DNA for the CDR3 is TGTGCCAGCAGTCTGACTAGCTCCAGTCAAGAGACCCAGTACTTC. Protein: CASSLTSSSQETQYF. V is TRBV3-1 and J is TRBJ2-5, with TRBD2 identical over 7 bases. The CDR3 runs to 15 residues. V was clipped by 6 bases and J by 2 bases; unmatched bases: 9. The germline CDR1 and CDR2 sequences are LGHDT and YNNKEL (reference sequence).

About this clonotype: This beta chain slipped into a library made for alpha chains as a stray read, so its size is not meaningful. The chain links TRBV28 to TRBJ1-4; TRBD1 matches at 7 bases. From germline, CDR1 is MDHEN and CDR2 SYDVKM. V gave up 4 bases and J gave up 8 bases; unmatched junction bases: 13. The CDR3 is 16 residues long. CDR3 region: CASSSAPGTDQEKLFF. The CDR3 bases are TGTGCCAGCAGTTCCGCCCCGGGGACAGATCAAGAAAAACTGTTTTTT.

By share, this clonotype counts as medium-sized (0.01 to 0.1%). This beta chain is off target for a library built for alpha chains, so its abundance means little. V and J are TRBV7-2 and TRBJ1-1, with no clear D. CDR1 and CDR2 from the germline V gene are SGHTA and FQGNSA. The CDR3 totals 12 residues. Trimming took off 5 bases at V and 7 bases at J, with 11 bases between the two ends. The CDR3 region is CASSLLRHEAFF. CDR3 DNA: TGTGCCAGCAGCCTACTACGACATGAAGCTTTCTTT.

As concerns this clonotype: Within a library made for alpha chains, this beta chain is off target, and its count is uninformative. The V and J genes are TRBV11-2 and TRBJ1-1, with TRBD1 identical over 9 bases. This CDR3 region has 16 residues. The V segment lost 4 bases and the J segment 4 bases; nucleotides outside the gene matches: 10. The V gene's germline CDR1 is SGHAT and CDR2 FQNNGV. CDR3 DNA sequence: TGTGCCAGCAGCTGGGGTCCCGGGACAGGGTTCACTGAAGCTTTCTTT. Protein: CASSWGPGTGFTEAFF. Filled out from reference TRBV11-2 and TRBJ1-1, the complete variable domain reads EAGVAQSPRYKIIEKRQSVAFWCNPISGHATLYWYQQILGQGPKLLIQFQNNGVVDDSQLPKDRFSAERLKGVDSTLKIQPAKLEDSAVYLCASSWGPGTGFTEAFFGQGTRLTVV.

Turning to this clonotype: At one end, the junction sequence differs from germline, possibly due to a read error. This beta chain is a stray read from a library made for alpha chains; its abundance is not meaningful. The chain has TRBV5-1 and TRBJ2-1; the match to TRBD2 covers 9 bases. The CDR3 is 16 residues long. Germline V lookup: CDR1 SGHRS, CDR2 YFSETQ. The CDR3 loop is CASSFIAGESYNEQFF. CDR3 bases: TGTGCCAGCAGTTTTATAGCGGGGGAGTCCTACAATGAGCAGTTCTTC.

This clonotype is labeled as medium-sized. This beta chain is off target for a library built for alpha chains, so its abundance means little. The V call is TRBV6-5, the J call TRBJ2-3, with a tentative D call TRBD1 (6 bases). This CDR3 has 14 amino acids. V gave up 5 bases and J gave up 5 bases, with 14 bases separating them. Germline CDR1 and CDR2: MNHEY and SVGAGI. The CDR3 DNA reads TGTGCCAGCAGTCCACAGGGTCCCGGAGATACGCAGTATTTT. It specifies CASSPQGPGDTQYF.

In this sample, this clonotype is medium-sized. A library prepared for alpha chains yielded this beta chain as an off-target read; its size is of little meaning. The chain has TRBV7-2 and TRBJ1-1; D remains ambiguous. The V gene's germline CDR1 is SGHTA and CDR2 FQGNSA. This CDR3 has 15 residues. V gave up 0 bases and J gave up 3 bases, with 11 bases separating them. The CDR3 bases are TGTGCCAGCAGCTTAGCGGGCTTGGGATACACTGAAGCTTTCTTT. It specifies CASSLAGLGYTEAFF.

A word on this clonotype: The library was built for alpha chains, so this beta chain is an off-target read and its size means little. The CDR3 nucleotides read TGTGCCAGCAGCTTTGGGGCCACAGGCCGGAACACTGAAGCTTTCTTT. Translation gives CASSFGATGRNTEAFF. This chain links TRBV7-2 with TRBJ1-1; tentatively, D is TRBD1 (5 bases). Per germline, CDR1 SGHTA and CDR2 FQGNSA. Deletions cut 3 bases from V and 1 base from J, with 15 bases between. The CDR3 is made up of 16 amino acids.

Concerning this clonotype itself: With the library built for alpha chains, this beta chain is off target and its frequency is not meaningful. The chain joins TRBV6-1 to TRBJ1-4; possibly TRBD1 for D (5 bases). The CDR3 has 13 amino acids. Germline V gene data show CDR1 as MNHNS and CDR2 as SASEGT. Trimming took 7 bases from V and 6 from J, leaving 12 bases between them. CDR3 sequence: CASMGDSYEKLFF. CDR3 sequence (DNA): TGTGCCAGCATGGGGGACTCCTATGAAAAACTGTTTTTT.

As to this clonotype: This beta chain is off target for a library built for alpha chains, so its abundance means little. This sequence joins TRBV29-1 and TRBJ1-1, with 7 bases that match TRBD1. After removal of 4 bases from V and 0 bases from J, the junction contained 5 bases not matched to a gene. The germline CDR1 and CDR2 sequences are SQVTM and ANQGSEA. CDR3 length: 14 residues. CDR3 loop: CSVGDREMNTEAFF. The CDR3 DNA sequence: TGCAGCGTTGGAGACAGGGAAATGAACACTGAAGCTTTCTTT. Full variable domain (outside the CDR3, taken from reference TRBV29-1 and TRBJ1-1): SAVISQKPSRDICQRGTSLTIQCQVDSQVTMMFWYRQQPGQSLTLIATANQGSEATYESGFVIDKFPISRPNLTFSTLTVSNMSPEDSSIYLCSVGDREMNTEAFFGQGTRLTVV.

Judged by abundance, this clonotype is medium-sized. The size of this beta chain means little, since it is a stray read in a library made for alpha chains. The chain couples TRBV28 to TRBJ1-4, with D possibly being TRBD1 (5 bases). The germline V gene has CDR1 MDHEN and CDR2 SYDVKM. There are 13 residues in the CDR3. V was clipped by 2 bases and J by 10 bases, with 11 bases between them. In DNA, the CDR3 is TGTGCCAGCAGTTTAGCACGGGGGGTAAAACTGTTTTTT. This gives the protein CASSLARGVKLFF.

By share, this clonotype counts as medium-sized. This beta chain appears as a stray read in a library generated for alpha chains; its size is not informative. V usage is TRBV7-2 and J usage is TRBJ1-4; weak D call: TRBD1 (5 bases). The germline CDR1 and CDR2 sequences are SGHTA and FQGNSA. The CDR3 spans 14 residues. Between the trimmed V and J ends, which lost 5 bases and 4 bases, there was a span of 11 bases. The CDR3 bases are TGTGCCAGCAGCCCGGGGGAGGGTAATGAAAAACTGTTTTTT. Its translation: CASSPGEGNEKLFF.

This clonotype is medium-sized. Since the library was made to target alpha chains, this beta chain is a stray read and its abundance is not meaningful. CDR3 sequence reads: CASSVSTGEGYEQYV. The CDR3 DNA follows: TGTGCCAGTAGTGTCTCGACAGGGGAAGGGTACGAGCAGTACGTC. The chain couples TRBV19 to TRBJ2-7, with 8 bases that match TRBD1. The CDR3 runs 15 residues. Germline V gives CDR1 LNHDA, CDR2 SQIVND (reference sequence). The junction had 10 bases not matched to a gene; V was cut back by 5 bases and J by 4 bases.

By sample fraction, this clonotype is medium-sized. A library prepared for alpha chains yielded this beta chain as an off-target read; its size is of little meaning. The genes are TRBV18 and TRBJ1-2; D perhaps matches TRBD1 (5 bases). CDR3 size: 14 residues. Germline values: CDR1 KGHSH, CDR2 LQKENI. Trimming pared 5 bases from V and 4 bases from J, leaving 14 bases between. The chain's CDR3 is CASSSQGGRYGYTF. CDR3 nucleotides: TGTGCCAGCTCATCCCAGGGTGGCCGCTATGGCTACACCTTC.

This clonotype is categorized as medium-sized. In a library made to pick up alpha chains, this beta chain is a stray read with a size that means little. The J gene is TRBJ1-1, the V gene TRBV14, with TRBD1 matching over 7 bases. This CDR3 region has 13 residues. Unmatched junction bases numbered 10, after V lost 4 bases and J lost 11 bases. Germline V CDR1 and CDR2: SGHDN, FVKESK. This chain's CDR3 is CASSPSGTAWAFF. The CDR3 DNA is TGTGCCAGCAGCCCTTCCGGGACAGCTTGGGCTTTCTTT.

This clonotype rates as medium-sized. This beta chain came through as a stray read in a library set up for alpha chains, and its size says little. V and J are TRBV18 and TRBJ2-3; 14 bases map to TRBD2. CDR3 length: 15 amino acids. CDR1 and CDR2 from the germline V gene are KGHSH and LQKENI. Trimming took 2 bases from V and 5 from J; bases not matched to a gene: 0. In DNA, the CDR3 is TGTGCCAGCTCACCAGGGACTAGCGGGGGAGATACGCAGTATTTT. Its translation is CASSPGTSGGDTQYF.